Below, 16 T cell receptor beta chains from the same sample are listed, as sequenced in a study of blood T cell repertoires in COVID-19. Using immunoSEQ multiplex PCR, the repertoire was profiled, and TCRdb retains in-frame clones only, with some absent. The repertoire holds under 55,000 clones, with about 80% as singletons. Material: peripheral blood. The receptors here all came from a man in his 70s with acute or convalescent COVID-19.

This clone was counted once. The gene calls are TRBV19 and TRBJ1-5, with 8 bases identical to TRBD1. CDR1 is LNHDA, CDR2 SQIVND, per germline (reference sequence). Trimming at V came to 4 bases and at J to 7 bases, leaving 6 bases not matched to a gene. CDR3 length: 14 residues. CDR3 bases: TGTGCCAGTAGTAACACAGGGGGGGGACAGCCCCAGCATTTT. This codes for CASSNTGGGQPQHF.

The genes are TRBV19 and TRBJ1-5; TRBD1 might be the D (6 bases). With 7 bases removed from V and 0 bases from J, the gap between germline ends came to 16 bases. Germline lookup yields CDR1 LNHDA and CDR2 SQIVND (reference sequence). The CDR3 sequence is 16 residues long. CDR3 amino acids: CASTPRAGASNQPQHF. CDR3 DNA sequence: TGTGCCAGTACCCCCAGGGCAGGGGCTAGCAATCAGCCCCAGCATTTT.

In DNA form, the CDR3 reads TGTGCCAGCAGCTCGGAGTTGGGGGGGCAGTTAGGAGGCTACACCTTC. It translates to CASSSELGGQLGGYTF. The chain has TRBV5-8 and TRBJ1-2, with a possible D match to TRBD1 (6 bases). V lost 3 bases and J 8 bases, leaving 23 bases between the germline ends. In germline, CDR1 is SGHTS, CDR2 YDEGEE. There are 16 residues in the CDR3.

The table lists this clone with a count of one. The chain uses TRBV27 and TRBJ2-3, with D hard to call. The germline V and J ends were trimmed by 3 bases and 2 bases, with 9 bases remaining between them. The CDR3 has 14 residues. Germline V lookup: CDR1 MNHEY, CDR2 SMNVEV (reference sequence). The CDR3 region has the DNA TGTGCCAGCAGTTTCGGTTCGTACACAGATACGCAGTATTTT. Its protein product is CASSFGSYTDTQYF.

This chain connects TRBV7-2 to TRBJ1-2, with D possibly TRBD1 on 5 matching bases. Between the trimmed V and J ends, which lost 2 bases and 4 bases, there was a span of 8 bases. The CDR3 spans 13 residues. Germline CDR1 reads SGHTA; CDR2 reads FQGNSA. The CDR3 sequence: CASSLRGAYGYTF. DNA for the CDR3: TGTGCCAGCAGCTTAAGGGGCGCCTATGGCTACACCTTC.

The chain joins TRBV5-3 to TRBJ2-7; 8 bases are shared with TRBD2. TRBV5-3 is given ORF status, its function remaining uncertain. The trim removed 0 bases at V and 1 base at J, leaving 3 bases unmatched. This CDR3 is built from 15 residues. The CDR3 nucleotides are TGTGCCAGAAGCTTGGAACTAGCGGTTTCCTACGAGCAGTACTTC. It specifies CARSLELAVSYEQYF.

This clone has only one observation. The rearrangement joins TRBV30 to TRBJ1-5; unclear D gene. Germline V gene data show CDR1 as GTSNPN and CDR2 as SVGIG (reference sequence). This CDR3 region has 14 residues. Trimming removed 2 bases from V and 2 bases from J, with 10 bases in between. CDR3 sequence: CAWSRVVGNQPQHF. CDR3 sequence (DNA): TGTGCCTGGAGTCGGGTGGTTGGCAATCAGCCCCAGCATTTT.

This chain links TRBV2 with TRBJ1-2; maybe TRBD1 (5 bases). Germline values: CDR1 SNHLY, CDR2 FYNNEI. This CDR3 has 14 amino acids. V was clipped by 3 bases and J by 8 bases, with 16 bases between them. This CDR3 reads CASSDPRGYKGYTF. DNA for the CDR3: TGTGCCAGCAGTGACCCTCGGGGGTATAAGGGCTACACCTTC.

V is TRBV5-1 and J is TRBJ2-3; tentative D call: TRBD1 (6 bases). This CDR3 comprises 15 residues. Germline assignment: CDR1 SGHRS and CDR2 YFSETQ. The V end lost 4 bases, the J end lost 2 bases, and 14 bases lay between the germline ends. CDR3 nucleotide sequence: TGCGCCAGCAGCCCGGGACAACTCCTCACAGATACGCAGTATTTT. Translation gives CASSPGQLLTDTQYF.

The rearrangement joins TRBV7-2 to TRBJ1-5, with TRBD1 as a possible D gene (5 bases). The CDR3 runs to 15 residues. Trimming removed 1 base from V and 5 bases from J, with 12 bases in between. Germline CDR1 is SGHTA and CDR2 is FQGNSA. The CDR3 sequence: CASSLVAGADQPQHF. CDR3 coding DNA: TGTGCCAGCAGCTTAGTGGCTGGGGCGGATCAGCCCCAGCATTTT.

The rearrangement joins TRBV7-3 to TRBJ2-2; D not resolved. Trimming removed 0 bases from V and 1 base from J, with 6 bases in between. The CDR3 is 15 residues long. Germline CDR1 and CDR2: SGHTA and FQGTGA. CDR3 region: CASSLTARNTGELFF. In nucleotides, the CDR3 is TGTGCCAGCAGCTTAACAGCCCGGAACACCGGGGAGCTGTTTTTT.

This chain connects TRBV4-2 to TRBJ2-5; TRBD2 matches 11 bases. This CDR3 is 17 amino acids long. Looked up from germline, CDR1 is LGHNA and CDR2 is YNFKEQ. With V trimmed by 0 bases and J by 10 bases, 13 bases remained unmatched. CDR3 in amino acids: CASSQELGVTSGVSQYF. The CDR3, as DNA: TGTGCCAGCAGCCAAGAATTGGGGGTGACTAGCGGGGTGAGCCAGTACTTC.

This chain joins TRBV19 and TRBJ1-2; 8 bases fit TRBD1. Germline V lookup: CDR1 LNHDA, CDR2 SQIVND (reference sequence). The CDR3 consists of 13 residues. J lost 4 bases, V lost 7 bases, and 5 bases had no gene match. DNA for the CDR3: TGTGCCAGTACCCAGGGGGCGGCCTATGGCTACACCTTC. Encoded protein: CASTQGAAYGYTF.

The chain employs TRBV24-1 and TRBJ2-5; D call uncertain. The CDR3 totals 15 residues. Trimming stripped 2 bases from V and 1 base from J, with 10 bases between. CDR1 and CDR2 from the germline V gene are KGHDR and SFDVKD. CDR3 amino acids: CATSDSGGSQETQYF. CDR3 sequence (DNA): TGTGCCACCAGTGATTCTGGCGGTTCCCAAGAGACCCAGTACTTC.

The chain recombines TRBV29-1 with TRBJ2-1; D might be TRBD2 (6 bases). This CDR3 is built from 14 residues. CDR1 and CDR2 (germline): SQVTM, ANQGSEA. V shed 6 bases and J shed 0 bases, with 12 bases lying between them. The CDR3 bases are TGCAGCGTGGGCGGGGCGAGCTCCTACAATGAGCAGTTCTTC. Protein product: CSVGGASSYNEQFF.

This clone was observed a single time. The chain joins TRBV7-9 to TRBJ2-2; D is unresolved. V lost 5 bases to trimming and J lost 4 bases, with 8 bases between them. CDR1 and CDR2 (germline): SEHNR, FQNEAQ (reference sequence). This CDR3 is 13 amino acids long. The CDR3 reads CASSSISTGELFF. CDR3 bases: TGTGCCAGCAGCAGTATTAGCACCGGGGAGCTGTTTTTT. The full variable domain, with the rest looked up from reference TRBV7-9 and TRBJ2-2, is DTGVSQNPRHKITKRGQNVTFRCDPISEHNRLYWYRQTLGQGPEFLTYFQNEAQLEKSRLLSDRFSAERPKGSFSTLEIQRTEQGDSAMYLCASSSISTGELFFGEGSRLTVL.